Reported below is one T cell receptor beta chain. What it recognizes is unknown. This entry belongs to a study of early T cells in non-severe SARS-CoV-2 infection. Study details: RNA in bulk from unsorted whole blood was sequenced, and chains were unpaired.

The CDR3 totals 15 residues. The trim removed 6 bases at V and 4 bases at J, leaving 11 bases unmatched. Germline V lookup: CDR1 SGHTA, CDR2 FQGNSA. The study, taken as a whole, reports: VDJdb matching skewed toward anti-spike CD8 responses, missing private and CD4 specificities.

As part of library construction, unique molecular identifiers were attached to individual cDNA molecules. TCRdb processed the 5' RACE reads anew with MiXCR; each CDR3 protein has one entry. The data show under 40,000 distinct CDR3 sequences, with around 6% seen just once and about 7.3% held by the top ten. The chain carries TRBV7-2 and TRBJ1-2; 7 nucleotides agree with TRBD1. The clonotype originates from an adult who was a healthcare worker with PCR-confirmed SARS-CoV-2 infection or an uninfected control (not recorded which). The sample was whole blood. CDR3 coding DNA: TGTGCCAGCAGGGGTACAGGGGACGTCCCCTATGGCTACACCTTC. This encodes CASRGTGDVPYGYTF.